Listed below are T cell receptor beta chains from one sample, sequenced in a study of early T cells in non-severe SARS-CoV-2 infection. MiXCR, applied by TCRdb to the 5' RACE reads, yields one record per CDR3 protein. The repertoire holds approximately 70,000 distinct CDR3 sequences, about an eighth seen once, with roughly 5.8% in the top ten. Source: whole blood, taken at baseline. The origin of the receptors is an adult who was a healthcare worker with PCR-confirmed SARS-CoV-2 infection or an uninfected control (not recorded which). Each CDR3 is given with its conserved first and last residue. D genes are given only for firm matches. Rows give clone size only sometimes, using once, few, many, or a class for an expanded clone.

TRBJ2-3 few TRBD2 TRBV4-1 TGCGCCAGCAGCCAAGATGGGTGGACTAGCGGTAGCACAGATACGCAGTATTTT CASSQDGWTSGSTDTQYF
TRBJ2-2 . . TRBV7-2 TGTGCCACCGGGGGGCCGGGCGGGGAGCTGTTTTTT CATGGPGGELFF
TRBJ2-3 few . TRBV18 TGTGCCAGCTCACCACCTCCCGCCCAGCGGCGAACCCACACAGATACGCAGTATTTT CASSPPPAQRRTHTDTQYF
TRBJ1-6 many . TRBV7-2 TGTGCCAGCAGCTTCCTCGCAGGGGTTAATTCACCCCTCCACTTT CASSFLAGVNSPLHF
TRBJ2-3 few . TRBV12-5 TGTGCTAGTGGTTTGGTACTGGGGGGGCCGGCAGATACGCAGTATTTT CASGLVLGGPADTQYF
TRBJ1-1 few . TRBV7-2 TGTGCCAGCAGCTTAGCTCACACTGAAGCTTTCTTT CASSLAHTEAFF
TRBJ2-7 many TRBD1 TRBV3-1 TGTGCCAGCAGCCCGGCCGGGACAGTCTCCTACGAGCAGTACTTC CASSPAGTVSYEQYF
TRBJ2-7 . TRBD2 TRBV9 TGTGCCAGCAGCGTAGCGGGGGGAGTTTACGAGCAGTACTTC CASSVAGGVYEQYF
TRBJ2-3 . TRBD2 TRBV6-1 TGTGCCAGCAGTGAGAGTCTAGCGGGCACAGATACGCAGTATTTT CASSESLAGTDTQYF
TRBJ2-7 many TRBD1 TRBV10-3 TGTGCCATCAACCCGGGACAGGGCTCCTACGAGCAGTACTTC CAINPGQGSYEQYF
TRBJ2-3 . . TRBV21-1 TGTGCCAGGGGCGGGCTCACAGATACGCAGTATTTT CARGGLTDTQYF
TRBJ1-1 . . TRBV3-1 TGTGCCAGCAGCCAAACGACAACGGCGAACACTGAAGCTTTCTTT CASSQTTTANTEAFF
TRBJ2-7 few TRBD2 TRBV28 TGTGCCAGCAGGACTAGCGGGACCTCCTACGAGCAGTACTTC CASRTSGTSYEQYF
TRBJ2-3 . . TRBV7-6 TGTGCCAGCAGCTTAGACGACAGCACAGATACGCAGTATTTT CASSLDDSTDTQYF
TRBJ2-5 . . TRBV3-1 TGTGCCAGCAGCCAAGGTGCTAGCCAAGAGACCCAGTACTTC CASSQGASQETQYF
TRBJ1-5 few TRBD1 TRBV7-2 TGTGCCAGCAGCCACCCGGGACAGTATCAGCCCCAGCATTTT CASSHPGQYQPQHF
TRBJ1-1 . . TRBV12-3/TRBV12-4 TGTGCCAGCAGTTTAGATTTAACCAGGGGGAACACTGAAGCTTTCTTT CASSLDLTRGNTEAFF
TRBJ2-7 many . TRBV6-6 TGTGCCAGCAGTTTTTCGGGCGAGCAGTACTTC CASSFSGEQYF
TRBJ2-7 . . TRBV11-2 TGTGCCAGCAGCTTTTCGGACTCCTACGAGCAGTACTTC CASSFSDSYEQYF
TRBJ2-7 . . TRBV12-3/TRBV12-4 TGTGCCAGCAGTTTAGCGCTGGGGGTTTCCTACGAGCAGTACTTC CASSLALGVSYEQYF
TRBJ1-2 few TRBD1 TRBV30 TGTGCCTGGAGGGGACAGGGGGCATTCTATGGCTACACCTTC CAWRGQGAFYGYTF
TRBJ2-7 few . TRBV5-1 TGCGCCAGCAGCTTTTTAACGGATTCCTACGAGCAGTACTTC CASSFLTDSYEQYF
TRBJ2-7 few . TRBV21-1 TGTGCCAGCAGCAAAGGAGATGATCCCTACGAGCAGTACTTC CASSKGDDPYEQYF
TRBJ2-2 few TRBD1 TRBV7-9 TGTGCCAGCAGCTTCAGAACAGGGGGGAACACCGGGGAGCTGTTTTTT CASSFRTGGNTGELFF
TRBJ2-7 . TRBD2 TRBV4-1 TGCGCCAGCAGCCTCATTAGCGGGAGCGGGGAGCAGTACTTC CASSLISGSGEQYF
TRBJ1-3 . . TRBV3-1 TGTGCCAGCAGCCCAGAGGGGACAACTGAAAACACCATATATTTT CASSPEGTTENTIYF
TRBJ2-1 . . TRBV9 TGTGCCAGCAGCGGCGCGGTACACAATGAGCAGTTCTTC CASSGAVHNEQFF
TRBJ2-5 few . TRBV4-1 TGCGCCAGCAGCCCCAGGGGCTCGTACCAAGAGACCCAGTACTTC CASSPRGSYQETQYF
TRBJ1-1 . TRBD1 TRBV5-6 TGTGCCAGCAGCTGGGCAGGGGGAAGCACTGAAGCTTTCTTT CASSWAGGSTEAFF
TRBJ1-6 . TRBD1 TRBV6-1 TGTGCCAGCAGTGAACAGGGGGTAGGTTCACCCCTCCACTTT CASSEQGVGSPLHF
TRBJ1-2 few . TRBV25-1 TGTGCCAGCAGTGAGCAGGGAACATCGGGCTACACCTTC CASSEQGTSGYTF
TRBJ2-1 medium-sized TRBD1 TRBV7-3 TGTGCCAGCAGGAAAGGACAGGGGCGGGATGAGCAGTTCTTC CASRKGQGRDEQFF
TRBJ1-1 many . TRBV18 TGTGCCAGCTCACCCATTCAGAACACTGAAGCTTTCTTT CASSPIQNTEAFF
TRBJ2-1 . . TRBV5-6 TGTGCCAGCAGGAAACTCTCTCGGGACTCTCTTCGGAATGAGCAGTTCTTC CASRKLSRDSLRNEQFF
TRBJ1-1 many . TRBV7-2 TGTGCCAGCAGCTACGGGAGGGTCACTGAAGCTTTCTTT CASSYGRVTEAFF
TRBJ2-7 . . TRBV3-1 TGTGCCAGCAGCCAAGATCTGGGACCCGGCCATCGGGAGCAGTACTTC CASSQDLGPGHREQYF